This T cell receptor beta chain comes out of a study of shared clonotypes between healthy human individuals. Looking at the study overall: Per-donor plates numbered three CD4 naive, three CD4 memory, two CD8 naive and one CD8 memory. Overall study results and limits: Among donors, sharing of clonotypes was expected to be affected by sequencing depth.

Deep was the level at which the assay was run. Only in-frame clones appear in the TCRdb table, and some are missing; sequencing was by immunoSEQ multiplex PCR. Here the sample spans 2 million to 3 million clones, around nine tenths being singletons. Trimming removed 0 bases from V and 4 bases from J, with 10 bases in between. Germline CDR1 SGHRS, CDR2 YFSETQ. The CDR3 extends over 15 amino acids. Comment on this clone: Antigen: not known.

Recent vaccinations or acute infections were absent in the healthy HIV-negative adult donors. This receptor was taken from a man in his late teens or twenties in good health. This chain connects TRBV5-1 to TRBJ2-2; D may correspond to TRBD1 or TRBD2 (5 bases each). The sequenced sample consisted of naive CD4+ T cells sorted from blood. Subset meaning: CD45RA+ positively selected. CDR3 in DNA: TGCGCCAGCAGCTTGGGGAGAGGGGTCACCGGGGAGCTGTTTTTT. Its protein is CASSLGRGVTGELFF.